The next 17 T cell receptor beta chains were all read from a single sample in a study of T cell responses to AZD1222 COVID-19 vaccine (dated by TCRdb to 2020 to 2023). In light of the paper, this sample's time point label describes: baseline before first vaccination. Library preparation employed the immunoSEQ multiplex PCR assay. As stored in TCRdb, this immuneACCESS dataset retains in-frame rearrangements with V and J assigned. A fraction of the clones does not appear; measured against another copy, unresolved V genes explain less than half of the discrepancy, and the remainder lacks a known reason. This sample lists about 84,000 clones; 70% to 90% were detected once. The top ten clonotypes cover about 1.6% of the sample. The starting material was peripheral blood, obtained on day 0 of AZD1222 vaccination. Every receptor here comes from an adult in good health.

The chain carries TRBV5-1 and TRBJ2-3, with D perhaps matching TRBD1 (6 bases). Germline assignment: CDR1 SGHRS and CDR2 YFSETQ. Trimming left V 4 bases short and J 4 bases short, with 13 bases between. CDR3 length equals 14 residues. DNA of the CDR3: TGCGCCAGCAGCCCGGCGACAGGCGCAGATACGCAGTATTTT. This sequence encodes CASSPATGADTQYF.

This sequence joins TRBV7-8 and TRBJ2-7, with D maybe TRBD2 (5 bases). The CDR3 has 15 amino acids. Germline V CDR1 and CDR2: SGHVS, FQNEAQ. Trimming shortened V by 1 base and J by 0 bases, and 10 bases separated the two germline ends. The DNA for the CDR3 is TGTGCCAGCAGCTTAGTCGAGCGGTCCTCCTACGAGCAGTACTTC. Its protein product is CASSLVERSSYEQYF. The complete variable domain, with remaining parts taken from reference TRBV7-8 and TRBJ2-7, reads GAGVSQSPRYKVAKRGQDVALRCDPISGHVSLFWYQQALGQGPEFLTYFQNEAQLDKSGLPSDRFFAERPEGSVSTLKIQRTQQEDSAVYLCASSLVERSSYEQYFGPGTRLTVT.

This chain joins TRBV11-2 and TRBJ2-2; TRBD2 might be the D (6 bases). Looked up from germline, CDR1 is SGHAT and CDR2 is FQNNGV. The CDR3 is made up of 12 amino acids. V was pared by 8 bases and J by 4 bases, with 8 bases between. CDR3 residues: CASLEGTGELFF. CDR3 DNA: TGTGCCAGCCTGGAGGGCACCGGGGAGCTGTTTTTT.

This clone has more than one count but fewer than ten. This chain links TRBV29-1 with TRBJ2-3; no clear D gene. Germline V gives CDR1 SQVTM, CDR2 ANQGSEA. This CDR3 is built from 14 residues. V was clipped by 4 bases and J by 4 bases, with 15 bases between them. CDR3 residues: CSVAGSGSADTQYF. The CDR3 DNA is TGCAGCGTTGCTGGGTCCGGGTCTGCAGATACGCAGTATTTT.

In this sample, this clone turned up once. The chain carries TRBV24-1 and TRBJ2-3; D gene unclear. This CDR3 is built from 14 residues. Germline V gene lookup returns CDR1 KGHDR and CDR2 SFDVKD. The V end was cut by 5 bases, the J end by 6 bases, with 14 bases between. The CDR3 loop reads CATSVGGVPDTQYF. CDR3 DNA: TGTGCCACCAGTGTAGGCGGAGTGCCCGATACGCAGTATTTT.

The V gene is TRBV5-1, the J gene TRBJ1-4; a weak D match, TRBD1 (5 bases). The CDR3 consists of 14 residues. Trimming cost V 3 bases and J 7 bases, with 13 bases left between them. CDR1 SGHRS and CDR2 YFSETQ come from the germline V gene. Written as DNA, the CDR3 is TGCGCCAGCAGCTCCGGAGGGGTAGGTGAAAAACTGTTTTTT. Protein sequence: CASSSGGVGEKLFF.

This chain connects TRBV28 to TRBJ1-6; 7 bases agree with TRBD1. The germline V gene has CDR1 MDHEN and CDR2 SYDVKM. The V gene end was trimmed by 3 bases and the J gene end by 10 bases; junction bases not matched to a gene: 6. The CDR3 is made up of 14 amino acids. The CDR3 reads CASSFKGAGSPLHF. Written as DNA, the CDR3 is TGTGCCAGCAGTTTCAAGGGGGCAGGGTCACCCCTCCACTTT.

V and J are TRBV5-8 and TRBJ2-7; D remains ambiguous. V dropped 7 bases and J dropped 4 bases, with 15 bases sitting between them. CDR1 is SGHTS and CDR2 is YDEGEE in the germline V gene. The CDR3 totals 13 residues. The CDR3 is CASRARATYEQYF. In nucleotides, the CDR3 is TGTGCCAGCCGCGCAAGGGCTACATACGAGCAGTACTTC.

The rearrangement joins TRBV7-2 to TRBJ2-7; unclear D gene. The V gene's germline CDR1 is SGHTA and CDR2 FQGNSA. The CDR3 spans 15 residues. Trimming left V 1 base short and J 3 bases short, with 13 bases between. The CDR3 loop reads CASSLGQLRVYEQYF. In DNA form, the CDR3 reads TGTGCCAGCAGCTTAGGGCAGCTACGTGTCTACGAGCAGTACTTC.

The chain combines TRBV19 with TRBJ1-1, with no clear D. The CDR3 is 16 amino acids. Germline V gives CDR1 LNHDA, CDR2 SQIVND (reference sequence). The V end was cut by 5 bases, the J end by 1 base, with 17 bases between. In DNA, the CDR3 is TGTGCCAGTAGTCCCCGGGGAAAACCGAGGAACACTGAAGCTTTCTTT. This encodes CASSPRGKPRNTEAFF. The whole variable domain, remainder taken from reference TRBV19 and TRBJ1-1, is DGGITQSPKYLFRKEGQNVTLSCEQNLNHDAMYWYRQDPGQGLRLIYYSQIVNDFQKGDIAEGYSVSREKKESFPLTVTSAQKNPTAFYLCASSPRGKPRNTEAFFGQGTRLTVV.

The CDR3 DNA sequence: TGTGCCAGCAGCTATCCCCTTGGGGACAGGGCCTACGAGCAGTACTTC. Encoded protein: CASSYPLGDRAYEQYF. V and J are TRBV7-9 and TRBJ2-7, with TRBD1 matching over 9 bases. The CDR3 sequence is 16 residues long. Germline CDR1 SEHNR, CDR2 FQNEAQ (reference sequence). J gave up 2 bases and V 4 bases, and 9 bases lay outside the gene matches.

The chain combines TRBV7-6 with TRBJ1-2, with 11 nucleotides matching TRBD1. Unmatched junction bases numbered 3, after V lost 0 bases and J lost 9 bases. CDR1 SGHVS and CDR2 FNYEAQ come from the germline V gene. The CDR3 covers 14 residues. For the CDR3, the DNA is TGTGCCAGCAGCTTAGCAGGGACAGGGGGAAGCTACACCTTC. This codes for CASSLAGTGGSYTF.

This CDR3 is CASSPIGGTNTEAFF. Written as DNA, the CDR3 is TGTGCCAGCTCACCGATAGGGGGAACGAACACTGAAGCTTTCTTT. The chain has TRBV18 and TRBJ1-1; D perhaps matches TRBD1 (6 bases). This CDR3 contains 15 residues. V lost 3 bases, J lost 1 base, and 12 bases lay in between. Per germline, CDR1 KGHSH and CDR2 LQKENI.

This chain connects TRBV18 to TRBJ1-3; D unresolved. V was pared by 6 bases and J by 3 bases, with 15 bases between. The germline CDR1 and CDR2 sequences are KGHSH and LQKENI. The CDR3 has 15 residues. In nucleotides, the CDR3 is TGTGCCAGCTCCCGCGTGGAGATTCGTGGAAACACCATATATTTT. Protein product: CASSRVEIRGNTIYF.

The chain couples TRBV15 to TRBJ1-3; D gene unclear. The CDR3 is made up of 13 amino acids. Trimming removed 0 bases from V and 4 bases from J, with 4 bases in between. CDR1 and CDR2 (germline): LNHNV, YYDKDF (reference sequence). As DNA, the CDR3 is TGTGCCACCAGCAGAGAGCAAGGAAACACCATATATTTT. Amino acid sequence: CATSREQGNTIYF. Full variable domain (missing parts from reference TRBV15 and TRBJ1-3): DAMVIQNPRYQVTQFGKPVTLSCSQTLNHNVMYWYQQKSSQAPKLLFHYYDKDFNNEADTPDNFQSRRPNTSFCFLDIRSPGLGDTAMYLCATSREQGNTIYFGEGSWLTVV.

The V and J genes are TRBV5-1 and TRBJ1-1; 7 bases agree with TRBD1. The CDR3 contains 16 residues. Germline trimming cut 0 bases from V and 1 base from J; bases unmatched to any gene: 6. CDR1 and CDR2 (germline): SGHRS, YFSETQ. CDR3 in amino acids: CASSLASDRTNTEAFF. CDR3 bases: TGCGCCAGCAGCTTGGCTTCGGACAGGACGAACACTGAAGCTTTCTTT.

Here the CDR3 reads CASSRLISGNTIYF. CDR3 DNA: TGTGCCAGCAGTCGACTGATCTCTGGAAACACCATATATTTT. The gene calls are TRBV6-5 and TRBJ1-3, with D uncertain. Trimming removed 5 bases at V and 0 bases at J, with 8 bases between. Germline values: CDR1 MNHEY, CDR2 SVGAGI. This CDR3 is built from 14 residues.